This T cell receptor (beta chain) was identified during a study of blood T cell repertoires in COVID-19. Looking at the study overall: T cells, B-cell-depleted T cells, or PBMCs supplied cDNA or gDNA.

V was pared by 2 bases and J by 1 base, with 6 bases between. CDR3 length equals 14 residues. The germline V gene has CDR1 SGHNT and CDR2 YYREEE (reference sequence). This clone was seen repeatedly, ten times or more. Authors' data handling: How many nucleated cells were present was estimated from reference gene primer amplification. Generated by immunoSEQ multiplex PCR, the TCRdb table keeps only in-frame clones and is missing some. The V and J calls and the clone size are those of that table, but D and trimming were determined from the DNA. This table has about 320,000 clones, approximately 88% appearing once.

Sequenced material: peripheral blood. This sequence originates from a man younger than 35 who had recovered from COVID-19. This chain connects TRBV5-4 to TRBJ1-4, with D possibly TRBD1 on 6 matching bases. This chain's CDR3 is CASSLQGTNEKLFF. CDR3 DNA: TGTGCCAGCAGCTTACAGGGAACTAATGAAAAACTGTTTTTT.